This T cell receptor beta chain comes out of a study of cytomegalovirus exposure and HLA in healthy donors. General study results and limits: Associated with cytomegalovirus, according to the listing, were around 160 TCR beta chains. The study reported that TCR beta sequences accurately predicted HLA-A and HLA-B alleles in most subjects.

This clone was seen more than once but under ten times. The target antigen is unknown. Both 60 Vbeta primers and 13 Jbeta primers went into the PCR. Profiled with immunoSEQ multiplex PCR; TCRdb holds only in-frame clones, not every one. Among 130,000 or so clones, roughly 73% were seen once, and the ten largest hold about 3.1%. The specimen sequenced was PBMCs. The TCR was taken from a middle-aged man in good health and CMV-seronegative.

CDR3 amino acids: CSVMTETYEQYF. The CDR3, as DNA: TGCAGCGTCATGACAGAGACCTACGAGCAGTACTTC. The V gene is TRBV29-1, the J gene TRBJ2-7; a possible D gene is TRBD1 (5 bases). This CDR3 spans 12 amino acids. V was clipped by 6 bases and J by 2 bases, with 11 bases between them. Germline CDR1 SQVTM, CDR2 ANQGSEA.